In this sample, the clone carrying this T cell receptor (beta chain) turned up many times. Its antigen is unidentified. Each cDNA held unique molecular identifiers, and template switching gave it a universal primer site. TCRdb ran MiXCR on the 5' RACE reads and lists one entry per CDR3 protein. The data contain approximately 300,000 distinct CDR3 sequences, 9.5% of them singletons. This CDR3 spans 13 amino acids. The V and J ends lost 0 bases and 4 bases respectively, with 4 bases between them. From germline, CDR1 is LGHNA and CDR2 YSLEER. These data are taken from a study of identical twins. Points from the study as a whole: Out-of-frame alpha sequences that twins shared showed excess low generation probability.

The sample was also reused in another study, on yellow fever vaccine responses in identical twins.

The chain carries TRBV4-3 and TRBJ2-1; D is unresolved. Sequences were obtained from CD8+ T cells sorted from blood. The receptor's source is a woman aged 18 to 35 in good health. Written as DNA, the CDR3 is TGCGCCAGCAGCCAAGATCCTTACAATGAGCAGTTCTTC. This gives the protein CASSQDPYNEQFF.